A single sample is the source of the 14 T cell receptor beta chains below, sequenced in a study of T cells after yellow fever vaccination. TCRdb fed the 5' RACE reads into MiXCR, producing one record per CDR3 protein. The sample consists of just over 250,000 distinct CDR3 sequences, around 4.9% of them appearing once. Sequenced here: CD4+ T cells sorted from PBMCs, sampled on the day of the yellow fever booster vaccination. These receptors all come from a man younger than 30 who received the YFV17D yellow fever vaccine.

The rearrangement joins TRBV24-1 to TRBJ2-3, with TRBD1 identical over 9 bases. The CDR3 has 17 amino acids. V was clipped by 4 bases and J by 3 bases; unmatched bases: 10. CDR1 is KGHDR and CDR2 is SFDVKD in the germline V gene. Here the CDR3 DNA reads TGTGCCACCAGTGACCCGCTTGGACAGGGGCTGACAGATACGCAGTATTTT. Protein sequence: CATSDPLGQGLTDTQYF.

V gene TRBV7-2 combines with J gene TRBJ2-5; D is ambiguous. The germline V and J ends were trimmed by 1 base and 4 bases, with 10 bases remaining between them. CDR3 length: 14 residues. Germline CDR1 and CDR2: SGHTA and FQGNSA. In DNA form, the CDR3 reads TGTGCCAGCAGCTTAGGACGATTGCCAGAGACCCAGTACTTC. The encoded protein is CASSLGRLPETQYF. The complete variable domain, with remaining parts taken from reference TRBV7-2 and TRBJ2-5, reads GAGVSQSPSNKVTEKGKDVELRCDPISGHTALYWYRQSLGQGLEFLIYFQGNSAPDKSGLPSDRFSAERTGGSVSTLTIQRTQQEDSAVYLCASSLGRLPETQYFGPGTRLLVL.

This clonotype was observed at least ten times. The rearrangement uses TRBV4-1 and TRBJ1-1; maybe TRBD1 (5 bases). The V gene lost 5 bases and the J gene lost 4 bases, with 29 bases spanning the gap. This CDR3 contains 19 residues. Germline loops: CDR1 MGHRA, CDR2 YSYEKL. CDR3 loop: CASSKWSIGRDRVGTEAFF. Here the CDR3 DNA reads TGCGCCAGCAGCAAATGGTCCATTGGCAGGGATCGAGTGGGCACTGAAGCTTTCTTT.

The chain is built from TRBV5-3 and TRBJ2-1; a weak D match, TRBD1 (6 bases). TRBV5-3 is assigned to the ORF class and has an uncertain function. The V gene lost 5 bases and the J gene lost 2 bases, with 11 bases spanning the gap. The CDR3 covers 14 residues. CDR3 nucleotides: TGTGCCAGAAGGGCAGGGGCCACCTACAATGAGCAGTTCTTC. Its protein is CARRAGATYNEQFF.

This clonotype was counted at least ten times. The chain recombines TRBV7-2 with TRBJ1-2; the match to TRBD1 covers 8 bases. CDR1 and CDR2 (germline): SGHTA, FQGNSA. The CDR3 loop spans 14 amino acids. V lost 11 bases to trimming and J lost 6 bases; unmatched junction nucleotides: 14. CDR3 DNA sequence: TGTGCCGGCGGTCCCCCGGACAGGGATCATGGCTACACCTTC. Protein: CAGGPPDRDHGYTF.

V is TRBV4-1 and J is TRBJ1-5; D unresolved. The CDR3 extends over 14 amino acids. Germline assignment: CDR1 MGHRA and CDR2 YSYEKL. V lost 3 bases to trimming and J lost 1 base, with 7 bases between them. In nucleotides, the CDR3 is TGCGCCAGCAGCCATCCAACAAGCAATCAGCCCCAGCATTTT. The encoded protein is CASSHPTSNQPQHF.

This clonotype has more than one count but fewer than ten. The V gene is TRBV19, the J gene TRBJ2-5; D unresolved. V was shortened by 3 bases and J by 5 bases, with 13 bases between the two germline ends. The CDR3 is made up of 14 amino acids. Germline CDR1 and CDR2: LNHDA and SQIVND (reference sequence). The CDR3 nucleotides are TGTGCCAGTAGTATTTTGACATCGCCGGAGACCCAGTACTTC. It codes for CASSILTSPETQYF.

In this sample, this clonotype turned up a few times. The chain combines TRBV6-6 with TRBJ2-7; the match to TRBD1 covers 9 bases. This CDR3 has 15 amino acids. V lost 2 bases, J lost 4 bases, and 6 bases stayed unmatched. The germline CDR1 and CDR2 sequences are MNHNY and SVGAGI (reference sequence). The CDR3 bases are TGTGCCAGCAGTTACCCGGGACAGGGTAATTACGAGCAGTACTTC. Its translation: CASSYPGQGNYEQYF.

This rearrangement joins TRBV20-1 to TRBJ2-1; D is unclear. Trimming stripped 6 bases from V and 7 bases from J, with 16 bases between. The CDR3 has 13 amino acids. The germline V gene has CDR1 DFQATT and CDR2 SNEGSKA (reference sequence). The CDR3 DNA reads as TGCAGTGCCCCCTTAAGGCTGGGGAATGAGCAGTTCTTC. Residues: CSAPLRLGNEQFF.

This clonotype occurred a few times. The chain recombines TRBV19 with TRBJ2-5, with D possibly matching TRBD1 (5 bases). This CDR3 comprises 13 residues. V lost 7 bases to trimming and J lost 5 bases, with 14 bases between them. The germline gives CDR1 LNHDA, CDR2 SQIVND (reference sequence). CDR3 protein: CASTGRGVETQYF. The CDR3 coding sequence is TGTGCCAGTACAGGAAGGGGTGTTGAGACCCAGTACTTC.

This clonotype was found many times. CDR3 DNA: TGTGCCAGCAGTGAGCCGGACACGGCGGAGACCCAGTACTTC. Amino acids: CASSEPDTAETQYF. The J gene is TRBJ2-5, the V gene TRBV25-1; D is perhaps TRBD1 (5 bases). Trimming removed 3 bases at V and 5 bases at J, with 13 bases between. The CDR3 is made up of 14 amino acids. CDR1 and CDR2 from the germline V gene are MGHDK and SYGVNS.

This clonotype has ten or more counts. CDR3 protein: CASSYHGQVNSPLHF. The DNA for the CDR3 is TGTGCCAGCAGTTACCACGGACAGGTGAATTCACCCCTCCACTTT. The rearrangement joins TRBV6-5 to TRBJ1-6; TRBD1 matches at 7 bases. Germline V gives CDR1 MNHEY, CDR2 SVGAGI. The CDR3 runs to 15 residues. V was clipped by 2 bases and J by 7 bases; unmatched bases: 5.

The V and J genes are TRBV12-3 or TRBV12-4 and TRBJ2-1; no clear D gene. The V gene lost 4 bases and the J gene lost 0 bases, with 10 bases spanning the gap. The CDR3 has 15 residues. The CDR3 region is CASSSDASSYNEQFF. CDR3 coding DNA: TGTGCCAGCAGTTCGGACGCTAGCTCCTACAATGAGCAGTTCTTC.

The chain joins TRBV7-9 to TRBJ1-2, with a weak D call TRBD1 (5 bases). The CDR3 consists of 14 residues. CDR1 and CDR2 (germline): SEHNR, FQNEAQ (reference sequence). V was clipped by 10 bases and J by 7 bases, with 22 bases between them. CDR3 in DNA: TGTGCCACGCAGAAAGACCAGGGCGTCGGTGGCTACACCTTC. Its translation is CATQKDQGVGGYTF.